A single TCR beta chain is shown here with its context. Its antigen specificity is not known. No base-level quality is on record; no much larger clone is a single base apart. The receptor library was made with the immunoSEQ multiplex PCR assay. TCRdb holds this immuneACCESS table with in-frame rearrangements only. Some clones are missing; in checked studies, unresolved V genes explain under half, and the rest has no known cause. Within this sample are 50,000 or so clones, with 80% to 90% of them counted one time only. The ten largest make up 12% of the sample. This sample is part of a study of CD4+ T cells in melanoma (dated by TCRdb to between 2021 and 2023). Regarding the research as a whole: Neoantigen-specific CD4+ T cells in human melanoma were what the study investigated.

Summary of the overall study and its limitations: The report described a correlation between neoantigen-specific CD4+ T cells and the function of CD8+ T cells, macrophages and B cells. According to the report, neoantigen-specific CD4+ T cells in melanoma displayed diverse differentiation states.

The donors were melanoma patients. The CDR3 spans 11 residues, from the cysteine through the phenylalanine. Only the CDR3 DNA is retained, 33 bases long and in frame from the first base. For CDR1 and CDR2, the germline V gene (reference sequence) lists GTSNPN and SVGIG. V and J are truncated by 8 bases and 4 bases respectively, leaving an intervening sequence of 11 bases. This chain joins TRBV30 to TRBJ1-2, with the identity of the D gene unclear. This receptor was identified in a human donor with melanoma. Sequencing used peripheral blood. The CDR3 protein: CAQSRSYGYTF. In nucleotides, the sequence is TGTGCCCAGAGCAGGTCCTATGGCTACACCTTC.